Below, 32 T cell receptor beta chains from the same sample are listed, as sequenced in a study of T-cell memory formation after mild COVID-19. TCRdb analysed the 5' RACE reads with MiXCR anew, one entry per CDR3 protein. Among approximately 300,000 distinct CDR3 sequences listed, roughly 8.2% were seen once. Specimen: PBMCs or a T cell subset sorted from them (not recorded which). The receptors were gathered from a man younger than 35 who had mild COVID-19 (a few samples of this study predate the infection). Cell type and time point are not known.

The CDR3 DNA is TGTGCCACCAGCAGAGATCTCGGGGGTAGCAATGAGCAGTTCTTC. It specifies CATSRDLGGSNEQFF. The chain uses TRBV15 and TRBJ2-1, with TRBD2 as a possible D gene (6 bases). V was clipped by 0 bases and J by 6 bases, with 12 bases between them. Germline V gene data show CDR1 as LNHNV and CDR2 as YYDKDF (reference sequence). The CDR3 spans 15 residues.

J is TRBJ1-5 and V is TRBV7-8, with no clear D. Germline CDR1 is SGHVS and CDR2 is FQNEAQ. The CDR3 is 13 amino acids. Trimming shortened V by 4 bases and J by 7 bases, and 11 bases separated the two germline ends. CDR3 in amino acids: CASSSYLSQPQHF. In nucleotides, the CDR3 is TGTGCCAGCAGCTCCTACCTGTCCCAGCCCCAGCATTTT.

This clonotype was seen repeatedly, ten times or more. CDR3 bases: TGCGCCAGCAGCTTGGCCAGGGGGAGTACTGAAGCTTTCTTT. Its translation is CASSLARGSTEAFF. This chain joins TRBV5-1 and TRBJ1-1, with 7 nucleotides matching TRBD1. V lost 0 bases and J lost 5; bases outside the gene matches: 4. The CDR3 runs to 14 residues. CDR1 is SGHRS, CDR2 YFSETQ, per germline.

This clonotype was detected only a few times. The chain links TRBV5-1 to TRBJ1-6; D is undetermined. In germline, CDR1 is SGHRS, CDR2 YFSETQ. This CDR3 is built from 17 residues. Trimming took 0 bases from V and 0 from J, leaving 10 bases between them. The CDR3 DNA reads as TGCGCCAGCAGCTTGGTTGCTGGAAGCTCCTATAATTCACCCCTCCACTTT. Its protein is CASSLVAGSSYNSPLHF.

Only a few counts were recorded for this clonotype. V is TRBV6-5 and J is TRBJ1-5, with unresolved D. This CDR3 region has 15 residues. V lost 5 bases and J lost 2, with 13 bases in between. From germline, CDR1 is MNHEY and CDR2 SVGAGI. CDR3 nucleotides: TGTGCCAGCAGTCCCTCGTGGGGAGGCAATCAGCCCCAGCATTTT. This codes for CASSPSWGGNQPQHF.

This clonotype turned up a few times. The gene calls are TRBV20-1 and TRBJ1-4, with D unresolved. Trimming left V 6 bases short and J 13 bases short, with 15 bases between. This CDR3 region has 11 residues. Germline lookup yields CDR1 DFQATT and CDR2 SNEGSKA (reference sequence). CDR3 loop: CSATGPRGLFF. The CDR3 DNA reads TGCAGTGCAACCGGGCCCCGCGGACTGTTTTTT.

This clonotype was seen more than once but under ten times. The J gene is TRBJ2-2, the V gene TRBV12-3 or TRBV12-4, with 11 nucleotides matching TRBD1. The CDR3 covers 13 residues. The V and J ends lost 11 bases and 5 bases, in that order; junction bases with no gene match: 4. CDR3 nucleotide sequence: TGTGCCGACCGGGACAGGGGGACCGGGGAGCTGTTTTTT. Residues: CADRDRGTGELFF.

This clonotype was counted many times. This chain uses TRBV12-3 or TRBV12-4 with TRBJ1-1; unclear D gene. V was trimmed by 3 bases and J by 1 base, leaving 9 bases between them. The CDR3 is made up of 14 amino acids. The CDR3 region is CASSFMIRNTEAFF. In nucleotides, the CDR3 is TGTGCCAGCAGTTTTATGATCAGGAACACTGAAGCTTTCTTT.

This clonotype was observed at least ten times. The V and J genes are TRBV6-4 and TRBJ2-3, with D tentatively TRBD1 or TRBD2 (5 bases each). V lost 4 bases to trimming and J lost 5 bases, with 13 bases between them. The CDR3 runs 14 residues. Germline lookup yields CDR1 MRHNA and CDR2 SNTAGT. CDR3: CASSANGARDTQYF. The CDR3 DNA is TGTGCCAGCAGTGCAAACGGGGCAAGAGATACGCAGTATTTT.

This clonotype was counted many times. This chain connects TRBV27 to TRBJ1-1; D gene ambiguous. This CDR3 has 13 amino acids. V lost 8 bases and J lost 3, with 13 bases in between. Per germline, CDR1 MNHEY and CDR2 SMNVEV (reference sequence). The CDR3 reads CASLPWVDTEAFF. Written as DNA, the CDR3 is TGTGCCAGCCTACCGTGGGTGGACACTGAAGCTTTCTTT.

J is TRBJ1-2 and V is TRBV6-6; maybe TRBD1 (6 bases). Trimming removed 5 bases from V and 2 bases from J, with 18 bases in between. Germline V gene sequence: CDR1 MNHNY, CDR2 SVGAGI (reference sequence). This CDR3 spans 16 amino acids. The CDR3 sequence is CASSGRRGRNNYGYTF. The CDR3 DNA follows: TGTGCCAGCAGTGGACGAAGGGGGAGGAACAACTATGGCTACACCTTC.

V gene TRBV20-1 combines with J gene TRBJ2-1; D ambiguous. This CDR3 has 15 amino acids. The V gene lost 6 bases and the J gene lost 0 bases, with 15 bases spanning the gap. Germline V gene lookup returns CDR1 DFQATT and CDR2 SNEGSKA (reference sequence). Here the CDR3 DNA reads TGCAGTGCCCGTATCGGCCTATCCTCCTACAATGAGCAGTTCTTC. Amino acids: CSARIGLSSYNEQFF.

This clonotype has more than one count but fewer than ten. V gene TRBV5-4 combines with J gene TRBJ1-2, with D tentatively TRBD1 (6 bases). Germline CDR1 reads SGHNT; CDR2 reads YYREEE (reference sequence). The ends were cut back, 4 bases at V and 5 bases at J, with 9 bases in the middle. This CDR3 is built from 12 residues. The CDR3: CASSLGQYGYTF. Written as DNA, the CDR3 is TGTGCCAGCAGCCTCGGACAGTATGGCTACACCTTC.

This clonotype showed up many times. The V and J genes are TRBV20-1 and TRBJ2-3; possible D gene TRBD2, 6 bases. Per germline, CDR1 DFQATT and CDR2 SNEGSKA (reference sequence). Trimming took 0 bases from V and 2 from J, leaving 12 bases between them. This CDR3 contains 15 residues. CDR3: CSAREVGGPTDTQYF. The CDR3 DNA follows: TGCAGTGCTAGAGAGGTGGGGGGACCCACAGATACGCAGTATTTT.

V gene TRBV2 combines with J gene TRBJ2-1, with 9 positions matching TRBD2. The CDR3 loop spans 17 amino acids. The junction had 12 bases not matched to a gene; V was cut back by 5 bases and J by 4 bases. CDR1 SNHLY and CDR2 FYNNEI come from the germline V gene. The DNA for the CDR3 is TGTGCCAGCAGTTTGAAGCGGGGGGTGGGATTGTACAATGAGCAGTTCTTC. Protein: CASSLKRGVGLYNEQFF.

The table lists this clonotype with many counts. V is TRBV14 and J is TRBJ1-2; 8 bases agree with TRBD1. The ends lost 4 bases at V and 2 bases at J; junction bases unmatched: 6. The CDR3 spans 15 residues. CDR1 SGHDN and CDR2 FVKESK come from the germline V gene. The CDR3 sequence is CASSPGTGYNYGYTF. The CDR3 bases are TGTGCCAGCAGCCCAGGGACAGGCTACAACTATGGCTACACCTTC.

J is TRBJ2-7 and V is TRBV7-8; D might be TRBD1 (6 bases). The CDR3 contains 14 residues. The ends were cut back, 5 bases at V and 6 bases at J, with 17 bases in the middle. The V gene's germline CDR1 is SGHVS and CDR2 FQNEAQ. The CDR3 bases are TGTGCCAGCAGCGCCTTGCGACAGGATGCCGAGCAGTACTTC. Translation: CASSALRQDAEQYF.

The CDR3 region is CASTGTGEKLFF. The CDR3 coding sequence is TGTGCCAGCACGGGGACAGGGGAAAAACTGTTTTTT. V and J are TRBV2 and TRBJ1-4, with 9 bases fitting TRBD1. This CDR3 spans 12 amino acids. V was clipped by 7 bases and J by 8 bases; unmatched bases: 2. Germline V gene data show CDR1 as SNHLY and CDR2 as FYNNEI.

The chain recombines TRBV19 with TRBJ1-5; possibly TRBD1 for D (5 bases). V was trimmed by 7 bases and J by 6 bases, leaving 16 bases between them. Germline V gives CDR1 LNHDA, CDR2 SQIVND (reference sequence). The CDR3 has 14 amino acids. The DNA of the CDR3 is TGTGCCAGTACGATTGTGACAGCCGCTCAGCCCCAGCATTTT. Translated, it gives CASTIVTAAQPQHF.

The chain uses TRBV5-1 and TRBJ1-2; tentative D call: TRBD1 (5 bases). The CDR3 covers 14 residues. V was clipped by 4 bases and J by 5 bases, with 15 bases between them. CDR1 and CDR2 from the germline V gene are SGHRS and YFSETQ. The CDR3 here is CASSRAGTPYGYTF. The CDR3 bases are TGCGCCAGCAGCCGGGCGGGGACGCCTTATGGCTACACCTTC.

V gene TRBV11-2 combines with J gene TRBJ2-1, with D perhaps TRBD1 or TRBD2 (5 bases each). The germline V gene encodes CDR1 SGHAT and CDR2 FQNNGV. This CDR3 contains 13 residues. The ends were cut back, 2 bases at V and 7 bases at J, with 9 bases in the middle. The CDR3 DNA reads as TGTGCCAGCAGCTTATTAGGGGAGAATGAGCAGTTCTTC. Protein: CASSLLGENEQFF.

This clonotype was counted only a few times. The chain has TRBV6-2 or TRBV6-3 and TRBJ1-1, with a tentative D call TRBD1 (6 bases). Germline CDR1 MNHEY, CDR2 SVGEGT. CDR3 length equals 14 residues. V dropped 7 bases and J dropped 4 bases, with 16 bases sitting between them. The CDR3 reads CASKGGTKLTEAFF. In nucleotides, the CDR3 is TGTGCCAGCAAGGGTGGGACAAAGCTCACTGAAGCTTTCTTT.

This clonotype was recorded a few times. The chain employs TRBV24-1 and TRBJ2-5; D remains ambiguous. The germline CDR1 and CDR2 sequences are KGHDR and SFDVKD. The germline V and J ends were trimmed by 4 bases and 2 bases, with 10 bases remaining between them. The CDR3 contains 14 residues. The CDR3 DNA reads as TGTGCCACCAGTGACCCCGTCGGACAAGAGACCCAGTACTTC. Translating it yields CATSDPVGQETQYF.

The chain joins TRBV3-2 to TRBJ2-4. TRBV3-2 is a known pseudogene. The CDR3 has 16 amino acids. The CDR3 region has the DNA TGTGCCAGCAGCCAAGAAGGTCCTCTATCCAAAAACATTCAGTACTTC. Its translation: CASSQEGPLSKNIQYF.

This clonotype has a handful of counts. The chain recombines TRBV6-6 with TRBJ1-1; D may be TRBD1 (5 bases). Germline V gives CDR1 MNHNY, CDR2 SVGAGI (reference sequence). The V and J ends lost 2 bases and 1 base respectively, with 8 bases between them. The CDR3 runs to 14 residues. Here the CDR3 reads CASSYPGKNTEAFF. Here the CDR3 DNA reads TGTGCCAGCAGTTACCCAGGGAAGAACACTGAAGCTTTCTTT.

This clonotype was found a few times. In DNA form, the CDR3 reads TGTGCCAGCAGTGACACCGGGAGTCATGCTTTCTTT. The encoded protein is CASSDTGSHAFF. This rearrangement joins TRBV2 to TRBJ1-1; D not certain. CDR3 size: 12 residues. CDR1 and CDR2 from the germline V gene are SNHLY and FYNNEI. V was trimmed by 3 bases and J by 11 bases, leaving 13 bases between them.

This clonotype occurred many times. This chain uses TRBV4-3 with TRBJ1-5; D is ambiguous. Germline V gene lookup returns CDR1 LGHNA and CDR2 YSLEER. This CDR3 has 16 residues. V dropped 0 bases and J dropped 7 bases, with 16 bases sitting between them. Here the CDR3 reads CASSQDLPGYGQPQHF. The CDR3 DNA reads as TGCGCCAGCAGCCAAGATCTTCCAGGCTATGGCCAGCCCCAGCATTTT.

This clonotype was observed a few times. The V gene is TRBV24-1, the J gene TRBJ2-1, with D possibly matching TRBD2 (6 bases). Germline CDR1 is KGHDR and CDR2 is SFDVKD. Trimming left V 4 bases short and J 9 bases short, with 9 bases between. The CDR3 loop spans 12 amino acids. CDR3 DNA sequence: TGTGCCACCAGTGAAGGGACTCCTGAGCAGTTCTTC. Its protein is CATSEGTPEQFF.

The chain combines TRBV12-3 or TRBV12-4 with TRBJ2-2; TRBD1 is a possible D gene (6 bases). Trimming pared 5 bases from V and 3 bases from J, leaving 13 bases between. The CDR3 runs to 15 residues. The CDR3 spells CASSPPGHYTGELFF. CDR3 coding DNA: TGTGCCAGCAGTCCACCGGGACATTACACCGGGGAGCTGTTTTTT.

CDR3 DNA sequence: TGTGCCAGCAGCTTAACTGGCGGGGACCCCACAGATACGCAGTATTTT. The encoded protein is CASSLTGGDPTDTQYF. This rearrangement joins TRBV7-3 to TRBJ2-3; tentatively, D is TRBD2 (6 bases). The germline CDR1 and CDR2 sequences are SGHTA and FQGTGA. This CDR3 region has 16 residues. Trimming took 0 bases from V and 2 from J, leaving 12 bases between them.

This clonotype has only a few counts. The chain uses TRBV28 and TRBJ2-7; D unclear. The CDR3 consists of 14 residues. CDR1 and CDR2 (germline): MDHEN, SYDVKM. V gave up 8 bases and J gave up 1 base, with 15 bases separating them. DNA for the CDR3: TGTGCCAGCGGCAGCAACATCAGGTCCTACGAGCAGTACGTC. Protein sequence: CASGSNIRSYEQYV.

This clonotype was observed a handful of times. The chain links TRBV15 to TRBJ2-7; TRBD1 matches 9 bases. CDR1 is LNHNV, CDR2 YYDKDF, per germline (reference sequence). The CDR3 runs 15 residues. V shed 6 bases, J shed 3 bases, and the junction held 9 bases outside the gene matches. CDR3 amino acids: CATRRDRVSGYEQYV. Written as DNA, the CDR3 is TGTGCCACCAGGCGGGACAGGGTCTCCGGCTACGAGCAGTACGTC.